This T cell receptor (beta chain) was captured by sequencing in a study of T-cell reconstitution after alpha-beta-depleted transplantation in children. There are many counts of this clonotype. As it was prepared, the TCRbeta library received unique molecular identifiers. TCRdb reanalysed the PCR reads using MiXCR and keeps one entry per CDR3 protein. The sample carries hundreds of thousands of distinct CDR3 sequences, over 15% recorded once. Sample: PBMCs from the stem cell graft donor, taken from the stem cell graft. This TCR was sampled from a human donor who donated a stem cell graft to a child with acute myeloid leukemia.

CDR3 amino acids: CASSPPGTGNYEQYF. The CDR3 DNA reads TGTGCCAGCAGCCCACCCGGGACAGGTAACTACGAGCAGTACTTC. The chain links TRBV12-3 or TRBV12-4 to TRBJ2-7, with 8 positions matching TRBD1. Unmatched junction bases numbered 10, after V lost 6 bases and J lost 3 bases. The CDR3 loop spans 15 amino acids.